This entry is about one T cell receptor beta chain. The CDR3 is 13 amino acids. Trimming left V 5 bases short and J 0 bases short, with 7 bases between. Per germline, CDR1 MGHDK and CDR2 SYGVNS. This entry comes from a study of blood T cell repertoires in COVID-19. The wider study: From the United States, Italy and Spain came samples of acute and convalescent COVID-19. Sample material is recorded as cDNA or gDNA derived from T cells, B-cell-depleted T cells, or PBMCs.

Original processing notes: Estimation of nucleated cell counts relied on the amplification of reference gene primers. Method: immunoSEQ multiplex PCR; TCRdb's copy keeps in-frame clones and lacks some. That table is the source of V, J and clone size, and D and trimming were worked out from the DNA. The data hold about 59,000 clones, with around 79% observed a single time. This clonotype originated in a woman between 50 and 59 years old with active or convalescent COVID-19. Input material: peripheral blood. This chain joins TRBV25-1 and TRBJ1-1, with no clear D. This CDR3 is CASSPYMNTEAFF. The CDR3 nucleotides read TGTGCCAGCAGTCCTTATATGAACACTGAAGCTTTCTTT.